This entry concerns a single T cell receptor (beta chain). The data stem from a study of blood T cell repertoires in acute mononucleosis. The germline V and J ends were trimmed by 8 bases and 7 bases, with 18 bases remaining between them. This CDR3 region has 13 residues. Per germline, CDR1 GTSNPN and CDR2 SVGIG (reference sequence). Time point specified: acute infectious mononucleosis, at clinical presentation within 2 weeks of symptom onset (visit 1). The protocol was immunoSEQ multiplex PCR, while the TCRdb copy is restricted to in-frame clones and leaves out a portion. The sample records thousands of clones, roughly 29% being singletons.

The clonotype comes from a woman between 18 and 29 years old with infectious mononucleosis caused by EBV. The rearrangement joins TRBV30 to TRBJ2-1, with TRBD2 as a possible D gene (5 bases). Source: EBV YVL epitope tetramer+ CD8+ T cells sorted from PBMCs, taken during acute infectious mononucleosis. Subset in this sample: CD8 T cells binding a tetramer with EBV BRLF1 109-117 peptide (YVL-BR). CDR3 protein: CASSPLGLNEQFF. The DNA of the CDR3 is TGTGCCAGCAGCCCCCTAGGACTTAATGAGCAGTTCTTC.